The present entry profiles one T cell receptor (beta chain) with its context. Data came from immunoSEQ multiplex PCR; TCRdb stores just in-frame clones and leaves some out. The sample shows almost 25,000 clones, 88% of them seen only once. This sample is part of a study of T cell changes during pregnancy in multiple sclerosis. The sequence was obtained from a female donor in good health, enrolled as a control in a pregnancy study. The sample here was CD4+ T cells from peripheral blood mononuclear cells, taken in the first trimester of pregnancy.

The CDR3: CAISDRTGATDTQYF. The CDR3 DNA is TGTGCCATCAGTGATCGGACAGGGGCCACAGATACGCAGTATTTT. The V gene is TRBV10-3, the J gene TRBJ2-3, with 9 bases identical to TRBD1. Germline assignment: CDR1 ENHRY and CDR2 SYGVKD. After removal of 3 bases from V and 2 bases from J, the junction contained 3 bases not matched to a gene. The CDR3 consists of 15 residues.